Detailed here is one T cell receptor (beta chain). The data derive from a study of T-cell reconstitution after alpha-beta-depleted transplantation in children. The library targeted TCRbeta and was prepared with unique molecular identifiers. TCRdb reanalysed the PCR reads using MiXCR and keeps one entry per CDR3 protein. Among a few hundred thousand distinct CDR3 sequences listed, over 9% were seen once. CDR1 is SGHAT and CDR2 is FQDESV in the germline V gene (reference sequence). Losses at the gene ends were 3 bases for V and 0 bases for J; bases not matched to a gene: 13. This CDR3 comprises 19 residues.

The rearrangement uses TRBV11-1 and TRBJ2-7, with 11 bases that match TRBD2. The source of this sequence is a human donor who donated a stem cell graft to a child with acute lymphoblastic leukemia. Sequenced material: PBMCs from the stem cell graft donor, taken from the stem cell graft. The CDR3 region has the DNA TGTGCCAGCAGCTTTACCGGGACTAGCGGCAGCTGGAGCTCCTACGAGCAGTACTTC. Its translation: CASSFTGTSGSWSSYEQYF. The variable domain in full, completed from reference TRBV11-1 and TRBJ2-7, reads EAEVAQSPRYKITEKSQAVAFWCDPISGHATLYWYRQILGQGPELLVQFQDESVVDDSQLPKDRFSAERLKGVDSTLKIQPAELGDSAMYLCASSFTGTSGSWSSYEQYFGPGTRLTVT.